This entry describes one TCR beta chain. In germline, CDR1 is LNHDA, CDR2 SQIVND (reference sequence). V was pared by 5 bases and J by 0 bases, with 6 bases between. There are 13 residues in the CDR3. The source of the sample is a study of T cell responses to AZD1222 COVID-19 vaccine. Some clones are missing from TCRdb's copy, which holds only in-frame ones; the method was immunoSEQ multiplex PCR. The sample has around 59,000 clones, roughly 87% seen once. The chain has TRBV19 and TRBJ2-3; D gene uncertain. This clonotype was sampled from an adult who received the AZD1222 COVID-19 vaccine. The sample consisted of peripheral blood, taken 28 days after the second AZD1222 dose. The CDR3 nucleotides read TGTGCCAGTAGTCCTTCTAGCACAGATACGCAGTATTTT. Translated: CASSPSSTDTQYF.